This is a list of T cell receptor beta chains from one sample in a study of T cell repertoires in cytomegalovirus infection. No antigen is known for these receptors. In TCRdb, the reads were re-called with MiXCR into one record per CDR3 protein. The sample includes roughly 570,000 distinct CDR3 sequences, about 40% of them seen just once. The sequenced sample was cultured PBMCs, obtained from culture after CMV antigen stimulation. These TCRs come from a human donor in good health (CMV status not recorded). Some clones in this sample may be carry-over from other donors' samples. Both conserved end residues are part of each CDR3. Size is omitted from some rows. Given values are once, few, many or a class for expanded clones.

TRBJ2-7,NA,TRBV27,CASSLSGLDYEQYF
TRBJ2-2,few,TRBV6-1,CASSDGATYPTTGELFF
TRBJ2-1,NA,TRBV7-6,CASSLLLGGYNEQFF
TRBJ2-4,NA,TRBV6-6,CASSPGPATIQYF
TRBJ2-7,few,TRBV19,CATSTQGTGPSSYEQYF
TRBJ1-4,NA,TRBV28,CASSSRGAWEKLFF
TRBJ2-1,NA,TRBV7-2,CASSSHRVYNEQFF
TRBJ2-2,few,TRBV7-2,CAIRTGTNTGELFF
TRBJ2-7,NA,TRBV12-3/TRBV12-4,CASGPTGSRYEQYF
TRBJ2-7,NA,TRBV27,CASIAGSEQYF
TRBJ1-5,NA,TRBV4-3,CASSQDLRDDQPQHF
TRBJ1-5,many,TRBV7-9,CASSSRNQPQHF
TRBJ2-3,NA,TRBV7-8,CASSFFVRAQTDTQYF
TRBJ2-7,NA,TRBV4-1,CASSLQLGLYEQYF
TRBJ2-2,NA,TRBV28,CASSPGQGIGELFF
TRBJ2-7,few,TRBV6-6,CASSYRTGRNEQYF
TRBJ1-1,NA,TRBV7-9,CASRARQGHMNTEAFF
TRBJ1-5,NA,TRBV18,CASSLGTVYSNQPQHF
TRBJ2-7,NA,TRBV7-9,CASSQFGGGTASYEQYF
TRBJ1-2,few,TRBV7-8,CASSFRNGGYTF
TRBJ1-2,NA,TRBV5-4,CASSPGLDRGHGYTF
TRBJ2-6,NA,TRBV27,CASSSLAVSGANVLTF
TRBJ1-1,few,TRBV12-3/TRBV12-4,CASSSSQGPNTNTEAFF
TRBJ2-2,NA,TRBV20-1,CSARPPPEDGELFF
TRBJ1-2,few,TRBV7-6,CASGQGLGVYGYTF
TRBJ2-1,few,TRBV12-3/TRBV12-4,CASSFSGLLYNEQFF
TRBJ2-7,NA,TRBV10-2,CASSPDNYAQYF
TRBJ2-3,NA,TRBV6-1,CASNWFPSSTDTQYF
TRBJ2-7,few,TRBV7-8,CASSSPRWAGGPLDEQYF
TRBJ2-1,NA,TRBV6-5,CASSSGGSLGNEQFF
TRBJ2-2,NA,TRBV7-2,CASSTRVGGSGELFF
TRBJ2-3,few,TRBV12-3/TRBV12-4,CASSSLGTAGDTQYF
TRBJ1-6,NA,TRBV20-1,CSARPPRDGPYTPLHF
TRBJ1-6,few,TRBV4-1,CASSQLPVDRDAPPPLHF
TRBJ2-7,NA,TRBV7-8,CASSLNRATTYEQYF
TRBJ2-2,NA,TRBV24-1,CATSLTAVGSLAGELFF
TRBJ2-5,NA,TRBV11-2,CASSFTGLGETQYF
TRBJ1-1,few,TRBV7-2,CASSLAPQNTEAFF
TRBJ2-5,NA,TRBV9,CASSLGQGSQTQYF
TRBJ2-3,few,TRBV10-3,CAIRYGVTDTQYF
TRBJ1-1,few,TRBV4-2,CASSQVRQENTEAFF
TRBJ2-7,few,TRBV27,CASRLGGTYEQYF
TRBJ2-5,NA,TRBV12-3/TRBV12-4,CASLMGLAGGETQYF
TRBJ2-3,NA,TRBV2,CASSEAVSTDTQYF
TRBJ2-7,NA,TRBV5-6,CASSPSLAGSYEQYF
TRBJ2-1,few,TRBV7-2,CASSLVSASYNEQFF
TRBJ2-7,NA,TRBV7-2,CASSTRQGGTYEQYF
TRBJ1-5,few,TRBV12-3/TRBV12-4,CASTLTGFQPQHF
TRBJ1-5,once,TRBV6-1,CASTGRGTGQNQPQHF